Shown below are 19 T cell receptor beta chains from a single sample sequenced in a study of blood T cell repertoires in COVID-19. Repertoires were generated with immunoSEQ multiplex PCR, while TCRdb's copy carries only in-frame clones and drops some. The sample consists of 37,000 or so clones, roughly 86% of them appearing once. Sequenced sample: peripheral blood. The receptors stem from a man in his sixties or seventies with acute or convalescent COVID-19.

The chain couples TRBV7-6 to TRBJ2-2; 14 bases match TRBD2. The CDR3 loop spans 17 amino acids. After removal of 5 bases from V and 9 bases from J, the junction contained 11 bases not matched to a gene. CDR1 SGHVS and CDR2 FNYEAQ come from the germline V gene. Written as DNA, the CDR3 is TGTGCCAGCAGCCCCTGGACTAGCGGGGGGATGCCCCGGGAGCTGTTTTTT. As protein: CASSPWTSGGMPRELFF. Together with reference TRBV7-6 and TRBJ2-2, the CDR3 gives the full variable domain: GAGVSQSPRYKVTKRGQDVALRCDPISGHVSLYWYRQALGQGPEFLTYFNYEAQQDKSGLPNDRFSAERPEGSISTLTIQRTEQRDSAMYRCASSPWTSGGMPRELFFGEGSRLTVL.

J is TRBJ2-3 and V is TRBV18, with D maybe TRBD2 (5 bases). CDR3 length equals 15 residues. The ends were cut back, 6 bases at V and 7 bases at J, with 20 bases in the middle. Looked up from germline, CDR1 is KGHSH and CDR2 is LQKENI. As DNA, the CDR3 is TGTGCCAGCTCCCCGTCGGGGTTAGAAGGGCATACGCAGTATTTT. Protein product: CASSPSGLEGHTQYF.

CDR3 in DNA: TGCGCCAGCAGTCTCCTTTCTAGCGGGAGGGTCCCCGAGCAGTACTTC. Translation: CASSLLSSGRVPEQYF. V and J are TRBV4-1 and TRBJ2-7, with 12 bases aligning to TRBD2. Per the germline V gene, CDR1 is MGHRA and CDR2 is YSYEKL. J was trimmed by 6 bases and V by 6 bases; bases with no gene match: 12. The CDR3 runs 16 residues.

This chain connects TRBV5-1 to TRBJ2-2; the D gene is possibly TRBD1 (6 bases). Trimming removed 1 base at V and 3 bases at J, with 19 bases between. The CDR3 has 18 amino acids. Germline CDR1 and CDR2: SGHRS and YFSETQ. The CDR3 region is CASSLSPGARIDTGELFF. In DNA form, the CDR3 reads TGCGCCAGCAGCTTGTCTCCAGGGGCGAGGATCGACACCGGGGAGCTGTTTTTT. Full variable domain (outside the CDR3, taken from reference TRBV5-1 and TRBJ2-2): KAGVTQTPRYLIKTRGQQVTLSCSPISGHRSVSWYQQTPGQGLQFLFEYFSETQRNKGNFPGRFSGRQFSNSRSEMNVSTLELGDSALYLCASSLSPGARIDTGELFFGEGSRLTVL.

V gene TRBV7-2 combines with J gene TRBJ2-1; a weak D match, TRBD2 (6 bases). Germline lookup yields CDR1 SGHTA and CDR2 FQGNSA. The CDR3 has 16 residues. V lost 2 bases to trimming and J lost 4 bases, with 15 bases between them. CDR3 region: CASSLSPAGPYNEQFF. In nucleotides, the CDR3 is TGTGCCAGCAGCTTAAGCCCAGCGGGTCCTTACAATGAGCAGTTCTTC.

The chain links TRBV5-6 to TRBJ2-7, with 10 nucleotides matching TRBD1. With 0 bases clipped from V and 4 bases from J, the junction kept 7 bases outside the gene matches. Germline V gene data show CDR1 as SGHDT and CDR2 as YYEEEE. The CDR3 sequence is 16 residues long. The CDR3 DNA reads as TGTGCCAGCAGCTTGGCCGCAGGACAGGGGGTATACGAGCAGTACTTC. Its protein is CASSLAAGQGVYEQYF. Variable domain in full (rest from reference TRBV5-6 and TRBJ2-7): DAGVTQSPTHLIKTRGQQVTLRCSPKSGHDTVSWYQQALGQGPQFIFQYYEEEERQRGNFPDRFSGHQFPNYSSELNVNALLLGDSALYLCASSLAAGQGVYEQYFGPGTRLTVT.

The rearrangement links TRBV4-1 to TRBJ1-6; the D gene is possibly TRBD1 (5 bases). Trimming took 5 bases from V and 8 from J, leaving 13 bases between them. CDR1 MGHRA and CDR2 YSYEKL come from the germline V gene. CDR3 length: 14 amino acids. CDR3 amino acids: CASSGTSTDSPLHF. The CDR3 DNA reads TGCGCCAGCAGCGGGACTTCAACGGATTCACCCCTCCACTTT.

The genes are TRBV5-6 and TRBJ1-1, with a tentative D call TRBD1 (5 bases). The germline gives CDR1 SGHDT, CDR2 YYEEEE. This CDR3 is 14 amino acids long. The V and J ends lost 4 bases and 3 bases respectively, with 13 bases between them. The CDR3 nucleotides are TGTGCCAGCAGCGGCCGTGTAGGGGACACTGAAGCTTTCTTT. Protein sequence: CASSGRVGDTEAFF.

This rearrangement joins TRBV11-3 to TRBJ2-2, with TRBD1 matching over 7 bases. The germline gives CDR1 SGHNT, CDR2 YENEEA. The CDR3 extends over 16 amino acids. With 3 bases clipped from V and 6 bases from J, the junction kept 10 bases outside the gene matches. CDR3 DNA: TGTGCCAGCAGCTTGACCACAGGGGTGGTTCCCGGGGAGCTGTTTTTT. This codes for CASSLTTGVVPGELFF.

The J gene is TRBJ1-3, the V gene TRBV30; tentative D call: TRBD1 (5 bases). The CDR3 consists of 13 residues. The ends were cut back, 4 bases at V and 2 bases at J, with 9 bases in the middle. Germline V gene sequence: CDR1 GTSNPN, CDR2 SVGIG (reference sequence). The CDR3 protein is CAWNQGPGNTIYF. The CDR3 DNA follows: TGTGCCTGGAATCAGGGCCCTGGAAACACCATATATTTT.

J is TRBJ2-1 and V is TRBV6-5; maybe TRBD1 (5 bases). Trimming took 9 bases from V and 3 from J, leaving 15 bases between them. The CDR3 runs to 14 residues. The germline CDR1 and CDR2 sequences are MNHEY and SVGAGI. CDR3 in DNA: TGTGCCAGTCACAGGAGTAAAATCTACAATGAGCAGTTCTTC. This gives the protein CASHRSKIYNEQFF.

This chain uses TRBV7-2 with TRBJ1-1; D gene unclear. This CDR3 is built from 12 residues. Germline CDR1 reads SGHTA; CDR2 reads FQGNSA. Trimming pared 3 bases from V and 7 bases from J, leaving 9 bases between. CDR3 nucleotides: TGTGCCAGCAGCTTTCTACGAGGTGAAGCTTTCTTT. Translated: CASSFLRGEAFF.

The chain uses TRBV7-7 and TRBJ1-3; TRBD1 aligns across 8 bases. This CDR3 has 15 residues. The V and J ends lost 5 bases and 0 bases, in that order; junction bases with no gene match: 3. Germline V gene lookup returns CDR1 SSHAT and CDR2 FNYEAQ (reference sequence). The CDR3 loop is CASSLDRDSGNTIYF. CDR3 nucleotide sequence: TGTGCCAGCAGCCTGGACAGGGACTCTGGAAACACCATATATTTT.

V usage is TRBV16 and J usage is TRBJ1-3; D ambiguous. The CDR3 loop spans 15 amino acids. Germline V gives CDR1 KGHSY, CDR2 FQNENV. V was clipped by 2 bases and J by 0 bases, with 8 bases between them. The CDR3 DNA reads as TGTGCCAGCAGCCAAGGACTGAGCTCTGGAAACACCATATATTTT. It translates to CASSQGLSSGNTIYF.

V is TRBV7-3 and J is TRBJ2-6; possible D gene TRBD1, 5 bases. CDR1 is SGHTA and CDR2 is FQGTGA in the germline V gene. The CDR3 contains 17 residues. Trimming cost V 1 base and J 1 base, with 11 bases left between them. This CDR3 reads CASSLIPTVSGANVLTF. The CDR3, as DNA: TGTGCCAGCAGCTTAATCCCGACAGTTTCTGGGGCCAACGTCCTGACTTTC.

The count of this clone is one. Written as DNA, the CDR3 is TGTGCCACCAGCGAACGGACAGACAACTATGGCTACACCTTC. This codes for CATSERTDNYGYTF. V is TRBV15 and J is TRBJ1-2, with TRBD1 as a possible D gene (6 bases). CDR3 length: 14 amino acids. V lost 5 bases to trimming and J lost 2 bases, with 12 bases between them. Germline-derived CDR1 and CDR2 are LNHNV and YYDKDF (reference sequence).

The genes are TRBV11-2 and TRBJ2-7, with D tentatively TRBD1 (5 bases). The V end was cut by 0 bases, the J end by 3 bases, with 12 bases between. The CDR3 runs 15 residues. Germline CDR1 and CDR2: SGHAT and FQNNGV. This chain's CDR3 is CASSLDRVQGYEQYF. The CDR3 DNA follows: TGTGCCAGCAGCTTAGATCGGGTCCAGGGCTACGAGCAGTACTTC.

The J gene is TRBJ1-1, the V gene TRBV14; D not resolved. Germline loops: CDR1 SGHDN, CDR2 FVKESK. V lost 4 bases to trimming and J lost 1 base, with 10 bases between them. This CDR3 is built from 14 residues. The CDR3 bases are TGTGCCAGCAGCCGGCTCGTGTCGAACACTGAAGCTTTCTTT. Residues: CASSRLVSNTEAFF.

As DNA, the CDR3 is TGTGCCAGCAGCTGGGACAGGGGCCAAACCGGGGAGCTGTTTTTT. As protein: CASSWDRGQTGELFF. V and J are TRBV5-5 and TRBJ2-2; 10 nucleotides match TRBD1. Germline V gives CDR1 SGHKS, CDR2 YYEKEE (reference sequence). CDR3 length: 15 amino acids. The V and J ends lost 3 bases and 5 bases, in that order; junction bases with no gene match: 4.